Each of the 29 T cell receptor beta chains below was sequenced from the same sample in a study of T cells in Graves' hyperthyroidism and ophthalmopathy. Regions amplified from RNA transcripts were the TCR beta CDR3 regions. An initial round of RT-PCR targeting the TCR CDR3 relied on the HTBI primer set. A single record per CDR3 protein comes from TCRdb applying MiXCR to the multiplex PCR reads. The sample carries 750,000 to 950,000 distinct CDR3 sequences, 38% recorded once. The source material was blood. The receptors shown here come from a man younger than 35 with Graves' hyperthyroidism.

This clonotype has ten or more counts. The CDR3 here is CSVEFGSYEQYF. In nucleotides, the CDR3 is TGCAGCGTTGAATTTGGCAGCTACGAGCAGTACTTC. The V and J genes are TRBV29-1 and TRBJ2-7; D call uncertain. CDR1 SQVTM and CDR2 ANQGSEA come from the germline V gene. Between the trimmed V and J ends, which lost 2 bases and 3 bases, there was a span of 8 bases. The CDR3 consists of 12 residues.

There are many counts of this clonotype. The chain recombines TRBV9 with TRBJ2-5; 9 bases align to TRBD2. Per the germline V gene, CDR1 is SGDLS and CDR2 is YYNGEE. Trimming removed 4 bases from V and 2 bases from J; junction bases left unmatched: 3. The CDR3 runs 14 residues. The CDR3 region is CASSISGSQETQYF. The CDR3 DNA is TGTGCCAGCAGCATTAGCGGGAGTCAAGAGACCCAGTACTTC. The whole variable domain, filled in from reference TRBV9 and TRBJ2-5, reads DSGVTQTPKHLITATGQRVTLRCSPRSGDLSVYWYQQSLDQGLQFLIQYYNGEERAKGNILERFSAQQFPDLHSELNLSSLELGDSALYFCASSISGSQETQYFGPGTRLLVL.

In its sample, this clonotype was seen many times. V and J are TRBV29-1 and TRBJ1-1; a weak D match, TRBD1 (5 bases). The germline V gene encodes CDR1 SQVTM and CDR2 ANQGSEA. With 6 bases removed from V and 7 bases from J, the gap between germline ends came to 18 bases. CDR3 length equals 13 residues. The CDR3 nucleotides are TGCAGCGTCCAGGACCAGGGAGGTGGTGAAGCTTTCTTT. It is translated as CSVQDQGGGEAFF.

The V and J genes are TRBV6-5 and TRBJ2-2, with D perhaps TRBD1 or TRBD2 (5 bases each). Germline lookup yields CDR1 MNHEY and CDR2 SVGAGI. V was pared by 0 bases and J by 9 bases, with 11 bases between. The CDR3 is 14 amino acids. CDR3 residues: CASSYSKRGWELFF. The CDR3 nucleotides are TGTGCCAGCAGTTACTCGAAGAGGGGTTGGGAGCTGTTTTTT.

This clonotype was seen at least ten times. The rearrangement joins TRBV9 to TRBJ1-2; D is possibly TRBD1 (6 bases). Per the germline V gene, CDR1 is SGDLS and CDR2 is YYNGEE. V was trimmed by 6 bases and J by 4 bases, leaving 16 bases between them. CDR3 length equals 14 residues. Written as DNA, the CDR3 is TGTGCCAGCAACGAGGGGGGTACCGGCTATGGCTACACCTTC. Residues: CASNEGGTGYGYTF.

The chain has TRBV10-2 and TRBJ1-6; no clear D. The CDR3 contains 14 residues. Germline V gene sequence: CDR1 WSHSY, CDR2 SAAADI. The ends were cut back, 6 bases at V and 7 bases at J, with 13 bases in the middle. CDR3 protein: CASRTGQANSPLHF. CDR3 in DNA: TGCGCCAGCAGGACGGGTCAGGCAAATTCACCCCTCCACTTT.

CDR3 protein: CASSGTGGLEEQYF. The CDR3, as DNA: TGTGCCAGCTCGGGGACAGGGGGCTTGGAAGAGCAGTACTTC. J is TRBJ2-7 and V is TRBV5-6; 12 nucleotides match TRBD1. CDR1 is SGHDT and CDR2 is YYEEEE in the germline V gene. CDR3 length equals 14 residues. V gave up 7 bases and J gave up 7 bases; unmatched junction bases: 9.

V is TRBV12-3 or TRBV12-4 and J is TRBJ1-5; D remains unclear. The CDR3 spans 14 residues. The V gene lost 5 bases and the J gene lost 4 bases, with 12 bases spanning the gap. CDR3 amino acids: CASSDGEENQPQHF. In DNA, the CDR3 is TGTGCCAGCAGTGACGGAGAGGAAAATCAGCCCCAGCATTTT.

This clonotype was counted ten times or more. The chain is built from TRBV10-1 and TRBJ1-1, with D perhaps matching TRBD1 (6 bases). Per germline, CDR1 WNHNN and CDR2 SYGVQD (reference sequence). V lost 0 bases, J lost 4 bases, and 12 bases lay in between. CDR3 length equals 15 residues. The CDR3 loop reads CASSESGRGGTEAFF. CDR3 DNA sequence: TGCGCCAGCAGTGAGTCGGGCAGGGGAGGCACTGAAGCTTTCTTT.

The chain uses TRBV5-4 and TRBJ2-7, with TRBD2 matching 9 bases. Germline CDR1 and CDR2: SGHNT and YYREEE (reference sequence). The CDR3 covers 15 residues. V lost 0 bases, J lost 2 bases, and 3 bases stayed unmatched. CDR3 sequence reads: CASSLASGTPYEQYF. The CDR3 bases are TGTGCCAGCAGCTTGGCTAGCGGGACCCCCTACGAGCAGTACTTC.

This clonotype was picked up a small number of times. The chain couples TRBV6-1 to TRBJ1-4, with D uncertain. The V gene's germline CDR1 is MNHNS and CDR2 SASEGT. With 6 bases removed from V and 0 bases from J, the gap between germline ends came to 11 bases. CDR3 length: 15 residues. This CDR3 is CASRILPTTNEKLFF. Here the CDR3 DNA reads TGTGCCAGCAGAATCCTACCTACAACTAATGAAAAACTGTTTTTT.

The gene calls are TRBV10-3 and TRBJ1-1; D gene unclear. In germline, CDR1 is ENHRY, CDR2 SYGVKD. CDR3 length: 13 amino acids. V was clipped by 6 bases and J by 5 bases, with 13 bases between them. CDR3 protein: CAISSSVETEAFF. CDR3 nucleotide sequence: TGTGCCATCAGCTCCAGCGTTGAGACTGAAGCTTTCTTT.

The CDR3 is CASSMGARINYEQYF. CDR3 in DNA: TGTGCCAGTAGTATGGGGGCCCGAATTAACTACGAGCAGTACTTC. The chain employs TRBV19 and TRBJ2-7; weak D call: TRBD1 (6 bases). The CDR3 consists of 15 residues. Germline V gene data show CDR1 as LNHDA and CDR2 as SQIVND (reference sequence). Trimming removed 3 bases from V and 3 bases from J, with 15 bases in between.

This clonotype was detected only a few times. The CDR3 nucleotides are TGTGCCAGCAGTTTACAGGGGGCCGGTGAAGCTTTCTTT. Protein product: CASSLQGAGEAFF. V and J are TRBV12-3 or TRBV12-4 and TRBJ1-1, with 8 nucleotides matching TRBD1. The CDR3 spans 13 residues. J lost 7 bases, V lost 2 bases, and 3 bases had no gene match.

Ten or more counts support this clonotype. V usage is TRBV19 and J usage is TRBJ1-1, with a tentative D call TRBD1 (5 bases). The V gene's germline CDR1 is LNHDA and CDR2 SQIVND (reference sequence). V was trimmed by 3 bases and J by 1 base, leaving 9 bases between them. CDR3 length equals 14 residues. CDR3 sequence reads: CASSIPGTNTEAFF. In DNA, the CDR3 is TGTGCCAGTAGTATCCCCGGGACGAACACTGAAGCTTTCTTT.

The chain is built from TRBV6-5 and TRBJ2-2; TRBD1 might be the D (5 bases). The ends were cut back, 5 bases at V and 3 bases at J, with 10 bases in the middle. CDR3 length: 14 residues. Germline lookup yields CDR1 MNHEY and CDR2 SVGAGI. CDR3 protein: CASSLLQDTGELFF. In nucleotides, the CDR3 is TGTGCCAGCAGTCTCCTACAGGACACCGGGGAGCTGTTTTTT.

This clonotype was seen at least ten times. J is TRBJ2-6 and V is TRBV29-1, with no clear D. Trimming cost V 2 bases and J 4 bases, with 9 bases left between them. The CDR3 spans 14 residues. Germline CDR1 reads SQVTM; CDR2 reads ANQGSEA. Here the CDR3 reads CSVESPLGANVLTF. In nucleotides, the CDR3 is TGCAGCGTTGAATCCCCGCTCGGGGCCAACGTCCTGACTTTC.

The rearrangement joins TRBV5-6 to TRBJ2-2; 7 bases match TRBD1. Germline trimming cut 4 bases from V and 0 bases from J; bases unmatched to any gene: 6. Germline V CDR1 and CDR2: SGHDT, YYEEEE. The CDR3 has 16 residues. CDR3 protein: CASSSPTGSNTGELFF. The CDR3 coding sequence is TGTGCCAGCAGCAGCCCGACAGGGTCGAACACCGGGGAGCTGTTTTTT. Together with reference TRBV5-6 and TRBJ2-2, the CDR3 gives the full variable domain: DAGVTQSPTHLIKTRGQQVTLRCSPKSGHDTVSWYQQALGQGPQFIFQYYEEEERQRGNFPDRFSGHQFPNYSSELNVNALLLGDSALYLCASSSPTGSNTGELFFGEGSRLTVL.

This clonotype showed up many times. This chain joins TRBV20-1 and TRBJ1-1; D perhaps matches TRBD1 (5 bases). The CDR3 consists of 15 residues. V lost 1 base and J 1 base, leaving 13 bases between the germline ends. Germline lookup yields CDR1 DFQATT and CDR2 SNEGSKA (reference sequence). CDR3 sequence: CSARGLRDQNTEAFF. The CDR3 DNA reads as TGCAGTGCTAGAGGCCTCAGGGACCAGAACACTGAAGCTTTCTTT.

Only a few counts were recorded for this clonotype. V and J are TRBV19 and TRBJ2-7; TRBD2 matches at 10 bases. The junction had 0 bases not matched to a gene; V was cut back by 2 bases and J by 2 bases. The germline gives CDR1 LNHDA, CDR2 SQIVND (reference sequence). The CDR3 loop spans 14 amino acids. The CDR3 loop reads CASSITSGTYEQYF. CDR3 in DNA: TGTGCCAGTAGTATAACTAGCGGGACCTACGAGCAGTACTTC.

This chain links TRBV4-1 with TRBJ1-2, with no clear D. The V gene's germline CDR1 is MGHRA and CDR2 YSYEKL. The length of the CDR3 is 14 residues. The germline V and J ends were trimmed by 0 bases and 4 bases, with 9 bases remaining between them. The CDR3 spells CASSQDGRAYGYTF. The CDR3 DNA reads TGCGCCAGCAGCCAAGATGGGAGAGCCTATGGCTACACCTTC.

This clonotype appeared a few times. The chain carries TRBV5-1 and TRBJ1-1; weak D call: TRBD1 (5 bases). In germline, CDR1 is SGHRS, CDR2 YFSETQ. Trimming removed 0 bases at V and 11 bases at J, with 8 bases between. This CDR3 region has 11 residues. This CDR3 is CASSLGRDAFF. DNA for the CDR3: TGCGCCAGCAGCTTGGGTAGGGACGCTTTCTTT.

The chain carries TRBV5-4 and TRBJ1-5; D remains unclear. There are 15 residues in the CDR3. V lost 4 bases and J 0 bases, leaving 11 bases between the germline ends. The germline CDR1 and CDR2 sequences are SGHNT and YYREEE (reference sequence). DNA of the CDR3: TGTGCCAGCAGCGGAGGACCCTATAGCAATCAGCCCCAGCATTTT. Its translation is CASSGGPYSNQPQHF.

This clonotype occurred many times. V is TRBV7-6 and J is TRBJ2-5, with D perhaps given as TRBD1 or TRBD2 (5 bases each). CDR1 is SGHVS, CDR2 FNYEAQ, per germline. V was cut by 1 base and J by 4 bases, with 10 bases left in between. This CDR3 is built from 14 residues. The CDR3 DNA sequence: TGTGCCAGCAGCTTAGGTGTGAGGGGAGAGACCCAGTACTTC. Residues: CASSLGVRGETQYF.

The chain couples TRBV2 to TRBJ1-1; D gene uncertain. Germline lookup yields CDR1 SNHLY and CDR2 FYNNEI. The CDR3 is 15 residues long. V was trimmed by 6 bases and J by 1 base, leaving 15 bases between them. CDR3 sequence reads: CASSQDQAANTEAFF. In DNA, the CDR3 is TGTGCCAGCAGCCAAGATCAGGCAGCGAACACTGAAGCTTTCTTT. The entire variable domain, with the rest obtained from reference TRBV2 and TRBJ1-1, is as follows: EPEVTQTPSHQVTQMGQEVILRCVPISNHLYFYWYRQILGQKVEFLVSFYNNEISEKSEIFDDQFSVERPDGSNFTLKIRSTKLEDSAMYFCASSQDQAANTEAFFGQGTRLTVV.

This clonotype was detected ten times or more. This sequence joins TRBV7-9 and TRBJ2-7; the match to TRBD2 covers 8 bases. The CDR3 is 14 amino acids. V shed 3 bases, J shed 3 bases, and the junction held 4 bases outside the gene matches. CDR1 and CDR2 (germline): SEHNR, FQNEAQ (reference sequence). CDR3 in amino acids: CASSFAGTSYEQYF. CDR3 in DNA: TGTGCCAGCAGCTTCGCCGGGACTAGCTACGAGCAGTACTTC.

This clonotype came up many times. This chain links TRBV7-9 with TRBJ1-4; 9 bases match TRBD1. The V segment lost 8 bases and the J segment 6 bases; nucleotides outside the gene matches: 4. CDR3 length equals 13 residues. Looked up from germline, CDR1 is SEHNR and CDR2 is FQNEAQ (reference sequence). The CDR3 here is CASLGQGYEKLFF. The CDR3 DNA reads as TGTGCCAGCCTAGGACAGGGGTATGAAAAACTGTTTTTT.

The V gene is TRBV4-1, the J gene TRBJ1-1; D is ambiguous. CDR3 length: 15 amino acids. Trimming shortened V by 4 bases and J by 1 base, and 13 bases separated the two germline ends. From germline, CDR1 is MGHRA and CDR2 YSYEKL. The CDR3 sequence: CASSLAANGNTEAFF. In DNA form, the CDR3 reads TGCGCCAGCAGCCTGGCCGCAAATGGGAACACTGAAGCTTTCTTT.

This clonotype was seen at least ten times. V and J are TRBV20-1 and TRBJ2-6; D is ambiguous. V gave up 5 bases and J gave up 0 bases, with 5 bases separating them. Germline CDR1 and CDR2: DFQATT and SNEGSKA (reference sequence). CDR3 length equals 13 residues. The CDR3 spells CSALDSGANVLTF. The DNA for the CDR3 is TGCAGTGCTTTAGACTCTGGGGCCAACGTCCTGACTTTC.